This T cell receptor (beta chain) appears in the sequencing data of a study of beta chain features in type 1 diabetes. Expressed TCRB transcripts were sequenced, since all the RNA that had been isolated was reverse transcribed. Assay: immunoSEQ multiplex PCR; the TCRdb copy retains only in-frame clones and omits some. The data show approximately 330,000 clones, approximately 10% seen once. The CDR3 is 17 amino acids. The V and J ends lost 4 bases and 2 bases respectively, with 20 bases between them. This clone was counted a few times. The sequenced sample was naive CD4+ T cells from blood. The chain uses TRBV23-1 and TRBJ2-5; possibly TRBD1 for D (7 bases). TRBV23-1 is flagged as an ORF with uncertain function. This clonotype originated in a woman aged 30 to 39 in good health. The CDR3 reads CASSPPLRTGGQETQYF. CDR3 coding DNA: TGCGCCAGCAGTCCACCTTTGAGGACAGGAGGGCAAGAGACCCAGTACTTC.